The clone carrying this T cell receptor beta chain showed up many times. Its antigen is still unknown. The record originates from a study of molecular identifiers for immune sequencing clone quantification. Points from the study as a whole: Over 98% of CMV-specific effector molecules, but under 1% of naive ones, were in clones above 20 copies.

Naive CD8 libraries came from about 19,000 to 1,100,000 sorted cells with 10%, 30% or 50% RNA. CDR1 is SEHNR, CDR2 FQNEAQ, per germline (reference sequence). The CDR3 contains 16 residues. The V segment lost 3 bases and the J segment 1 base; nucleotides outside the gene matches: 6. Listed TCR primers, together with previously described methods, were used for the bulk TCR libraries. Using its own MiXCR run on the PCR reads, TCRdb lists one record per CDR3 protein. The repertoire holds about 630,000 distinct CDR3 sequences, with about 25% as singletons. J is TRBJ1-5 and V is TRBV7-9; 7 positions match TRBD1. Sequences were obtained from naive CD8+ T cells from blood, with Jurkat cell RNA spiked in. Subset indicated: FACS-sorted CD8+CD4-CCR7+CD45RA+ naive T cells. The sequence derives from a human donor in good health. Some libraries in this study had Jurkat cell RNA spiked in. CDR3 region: CASSFGAGGSNQPQHF. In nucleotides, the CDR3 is TGTGCCAGCAGCTTTGGGGCAGGGGGAAGCAATCAGCCCCAGCATTTT.